This entry is about one T cell receptor beta chain. The data are from a study of blood T cell repertoires in COVID-19. Background on the study: Sources were T cells, B-cell-depleted T cells, or PBMCs; the material itself was cDNA or gDNA.

V gave up 0 bases and J gave up 7 bases, with 10 bases separating them. Looked up from germline, CDR1 is SGHRS and CDR2 is YFSETQ. The CDR3 length is 13 residues. Study processing details: Reference gene primer amplification in the assay estimated nucleated cell counts. Using immunoSEQ multiplex PCR, the repertoire was profiled, and TCRdb retains in-frame clones only, with some absent. The D gene and trimming were derived from the DNA, and the V and J assignments and clone size from that table. The data show roughly 67,000 clones, around four fifths seen once. Sequencing input: peripheral blood. The clonotype was recovered from a woman in her 50s with active or convalescent COVID-19. The chain has TRBV5-1 and TRBJ1-1, with D tentatively TRBD1 (6 bases). As DNA, the CDR3 is TGCGCCAGCAGCTTGGAGCAACAGGGTGAAGCTTTCTTT. Protein sequence: CASSLEQQGEAFF.